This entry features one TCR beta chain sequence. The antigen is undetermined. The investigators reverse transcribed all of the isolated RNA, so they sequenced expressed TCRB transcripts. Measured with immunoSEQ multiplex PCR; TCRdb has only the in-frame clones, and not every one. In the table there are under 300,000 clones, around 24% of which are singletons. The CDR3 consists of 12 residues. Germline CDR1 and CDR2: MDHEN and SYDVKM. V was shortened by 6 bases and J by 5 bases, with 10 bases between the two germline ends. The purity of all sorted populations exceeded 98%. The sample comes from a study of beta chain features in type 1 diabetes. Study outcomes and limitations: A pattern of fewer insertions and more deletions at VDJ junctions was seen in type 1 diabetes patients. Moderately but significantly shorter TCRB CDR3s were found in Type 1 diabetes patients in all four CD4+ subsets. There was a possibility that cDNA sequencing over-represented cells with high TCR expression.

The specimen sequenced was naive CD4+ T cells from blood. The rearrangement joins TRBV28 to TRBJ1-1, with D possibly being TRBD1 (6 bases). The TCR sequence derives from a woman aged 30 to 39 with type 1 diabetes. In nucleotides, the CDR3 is TGTGCCAGCAGGGCAGGGGAAACTGAAGCTTTCTTT. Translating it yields CASRAGETEAFF.